A selection of T cell receptor beta chains follows, all from one sample in a study of sequential checkpoint blockade in melanoma. The assay was immunoSEQ multiplex PCR, and TCRdb's table has in-frame clones only and misses some. The sample shows under 40,000 clones, around nine tenths of them seen only once. The sequences come from CD8+ T cells sorted from blood (inferred from file names), collected from a patient given nivolumab and ipilimumab in sequence. Receptor source: a human donor with melanoma. The CDR3 runs from the conserved cysteine through the conserved F or W. The order of the fields is J gene, D gene, V gene, clone size, CDR3 DNA, CDR3 protein. D genes are given only for firm matches. Clone size appears in some rows only: once, few, many, or a class for an expanded clone.

j_call: TRBJ1-3
d_call: TRBD1
v_call: TRBV7-9
clone_size: -
cdr3_nt: TGTGCCAGCAGAGGGACAGACTCTGGAAACACCATATATTTT
cdr3_aa: CASRGTDSGNTIYF

j_call: TRBJ1-1
d_call: TRBD1
v_call: TRBV19
clone_size: -
cdr3_nt: TGTGCCAGTAGTATGACATGGACAGGGAGCACTGAAGCTTTCTTT
cdr3_aa: CASSMTWTGSTEAFF

j_call: TRBJ2-5
d_call: -
v_call: TRBV6-1
clone_size: few
cdr3_nt: TGTGCCAGCAGTCCCACGGGGGGCTCGGGAGAGACCCAGTACTTC
cdr3_aa: CASSPTGGSGETQYF

j_call: TRBJ1-1
d_call: -
v_call: TRBV7-6
clone_size: -
cdr3_nt: TGTGCCAGCAACTCAGGGTTGAACACTGAAGCTTTCTTT
cdr3_aa: CASNSGLNTEAFF

j_call: TRBJ2-3
d_call: -
v_call: TRBV27
clone_size: -
cdr3_nt: TGTGCCAGCAGTTGGAGAAGCACAGATACGCAGTATTTT
cdr3_aa: CASSWRSTDTQYF

j_call: TRBJ2-2
d_call: -
v_call: TRBV6-6
clone_size: -
cdr3_nt: TGTGCCAGCAGTTACTCGATGGCAGGGCCAACCGGGGAGCTGTTTTTT
cdr3_aa: CASSYSMAGPTGELFF

j_call: TRBJ1-1
d_call: -
v_call: TRBV11-3
clone_size: -
cdr3_nt: TGTGCCAGCAGCTTAGTAGCAGAGAACACTGAAGCTTTCTTT
cdr3_aa: CASSLVAENTEAFF

j_call: TRBJ1-1
d_call: TRBD1
v_call: TRBV27
clone_size: few
cdr3_nt: TGTGCCAGCAGTTTCTTCCAGCAGGGGGCTGGCGAGAACACTGAAGCTTTCTTT
cdr3_aa: CASSFFQQGAGENTEAFF

j_call: TRBJ2-2
d_call: TRBD1
v_call: TRBV30
clone_size: -
cdr3_nt: TGTGCCTGGAGTGCAGACAGGGATAACACCGGGGAGCTGTTTTTT
cdr3_aa: CAWSADRDNTGELFF

j_call: TRBJ1-5
d_call: -
v_call: TRBV27
clone_size: -
cdr3_nt: TGTGCCAGCAGTCAGGGGCTTAGCAATCAGCCCCAGCATTTT
cdr3_aa: CASSQGLSNQPQHF

j_call: TRBJ1-1
d_call: -
v_call: TRBV7-3
clone_size: -
cdr3_nt: TGTGCCAGCAGCTTAAACCCCCAACTCGACCTACCGGGACACATGAACACTGAAGCTTTCTTT
cdr3_aa: CASSLNPQLDLPGHMNTEAFF

j_call: TRBJ2-7
d_call: -
v_call: TRBV27
clone_size: -
cdr3_nt: TGTGCCAGCAGTTCGGGACTTAAATCCTACGAGCAGTACTTC
cdr3_aa: CASSSGLKSYEQYF

j_call: TRBJ2-1
d_call: TRBD1
v_call: TRBV7-3
clone_size: once
cdr3_nt: TGTGCCAGCAGCCCACTGGACAGGGCGAATGAGCAGTTCTTC
cdr3_aa: CASSPLDRANEQFF